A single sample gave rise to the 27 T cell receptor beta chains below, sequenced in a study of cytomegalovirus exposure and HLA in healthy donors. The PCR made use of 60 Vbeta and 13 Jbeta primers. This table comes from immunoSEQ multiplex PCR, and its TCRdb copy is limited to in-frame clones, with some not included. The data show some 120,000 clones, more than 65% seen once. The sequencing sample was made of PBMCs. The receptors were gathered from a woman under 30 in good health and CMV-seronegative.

The CDR3 sequence is CASFFTPGQGNRRDTGELFF. The CDR3 nucleotides are TGTGCCAGCTTCTTCACACCGGGACAGGGTAATAGGCGGGACACCGGGGAGCTGTTTTTT. V gene TRBV5-8 combines with J gene TRBJ2-2; 9 nucleotides agree with TRBD1. This CDR3 region has 20 residues. With V trimmed by 7 bases and J by 3 bases, 22 bases remained unmatched. Germline V gene sequence: CDR1 SGHTS, CDR2 YDEGEE.

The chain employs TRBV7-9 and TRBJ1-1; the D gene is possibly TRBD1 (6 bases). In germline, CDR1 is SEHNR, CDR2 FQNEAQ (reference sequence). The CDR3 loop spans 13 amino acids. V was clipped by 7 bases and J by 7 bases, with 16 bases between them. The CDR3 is CASTTEDRLEAFF. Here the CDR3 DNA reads TGTGCCAGCACCACCGAGGACAGACTTGAAGCTTTCTTT.

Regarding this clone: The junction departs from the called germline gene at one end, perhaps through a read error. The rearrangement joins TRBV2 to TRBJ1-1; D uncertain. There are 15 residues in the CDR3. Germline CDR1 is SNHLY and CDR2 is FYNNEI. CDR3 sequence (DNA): TGTGCCAGCAGTCCCATGGTAACCTTGGGCACTGAGGCTTTCTTT. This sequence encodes CASSPMVTLGTEAFF. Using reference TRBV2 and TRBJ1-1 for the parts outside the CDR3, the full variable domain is EPEVTQTPSHQVTQMGQEVILRCVPISNHLYFYWYRQILGQKVEFLVSFYNNEISEKSEIFDDQFSVERPDGSNFTLKIRSTKLEDSAMYFCASSPMVTLGTEAFFGQGTRLTVV.

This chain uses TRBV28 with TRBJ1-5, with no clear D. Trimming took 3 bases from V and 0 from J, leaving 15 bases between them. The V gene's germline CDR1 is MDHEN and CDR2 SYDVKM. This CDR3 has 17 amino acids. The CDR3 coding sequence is TGTGCCAGCAGTTTTACCCGCTCTCCTATTAGCAATCAGCCCCAGCATTTT. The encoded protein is CASSFTRSPISNQPQHF.

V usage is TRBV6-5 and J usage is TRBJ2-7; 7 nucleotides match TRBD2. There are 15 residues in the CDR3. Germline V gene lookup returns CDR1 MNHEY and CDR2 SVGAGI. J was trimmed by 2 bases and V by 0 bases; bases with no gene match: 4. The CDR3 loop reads CASSYSGTTAYEQYF. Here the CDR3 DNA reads TGTGCCAGCAGTTACTCCGGGACTACCGCCTACGAGCAGTACTTC.

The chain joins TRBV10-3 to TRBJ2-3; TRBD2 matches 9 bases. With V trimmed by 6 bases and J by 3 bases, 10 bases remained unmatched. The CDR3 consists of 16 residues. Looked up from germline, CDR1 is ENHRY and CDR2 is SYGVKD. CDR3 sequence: CAIRIGSGGTTDTQYF. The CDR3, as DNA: TGTGCCATCAGGATAGGTAGCGGGGGAACTACAGATACGCAGTATTTT.

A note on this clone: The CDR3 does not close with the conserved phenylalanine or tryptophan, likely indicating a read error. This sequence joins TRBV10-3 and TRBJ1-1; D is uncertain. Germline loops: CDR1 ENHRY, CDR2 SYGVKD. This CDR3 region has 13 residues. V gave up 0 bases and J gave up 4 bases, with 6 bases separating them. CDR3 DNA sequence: TGTGCCATCAGTGAGTCCGGTTTCACTGAAGCTTTCCTT. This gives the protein CAISESGFTEAFL.

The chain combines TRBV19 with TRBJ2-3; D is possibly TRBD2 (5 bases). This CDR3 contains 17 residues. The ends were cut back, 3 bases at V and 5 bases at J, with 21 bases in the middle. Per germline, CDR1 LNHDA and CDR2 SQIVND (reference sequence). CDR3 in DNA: TGTGCCAGTAGTATCCGAGGAGGAAGGCTAAACCTAGATACGCAGTATTTT. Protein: CASSIRGGRLNLDTQYF.

The CDR3 nucleotides read TGTGCCAGCAGCTGGGACAGGGGGCACGAGCAGTACTTC. Protein sequence: CASSWDRGHEQYF. This chain links TRBV11-1 with TRBJ2-7; 12 bases match TRBD1. Trimming cost V 4 bases and J 5 bases; bases outside gene matches: 0. The CDR3 has 13 residues. CDR1 is SGHAT and CDR2 is FQDESV in the germline V gene (reference sequence).

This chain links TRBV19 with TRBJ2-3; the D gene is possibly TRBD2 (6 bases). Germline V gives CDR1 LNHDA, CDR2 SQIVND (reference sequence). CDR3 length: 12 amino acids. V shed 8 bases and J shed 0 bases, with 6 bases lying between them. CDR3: CASGRSTDTQYF. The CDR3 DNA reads TGTGCCAGTGGGAGGAGCACAGATACGCAGTATTTT.

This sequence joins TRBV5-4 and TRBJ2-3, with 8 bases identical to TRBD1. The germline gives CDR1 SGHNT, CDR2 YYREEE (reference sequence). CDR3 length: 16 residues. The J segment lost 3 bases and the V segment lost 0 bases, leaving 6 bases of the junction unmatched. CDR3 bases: TGTGCCAGCAGCTTGGAGGCAGGGGGCGGGACAGATACGCAGTATTTT. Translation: CASSLEAGGGTDTQYF.

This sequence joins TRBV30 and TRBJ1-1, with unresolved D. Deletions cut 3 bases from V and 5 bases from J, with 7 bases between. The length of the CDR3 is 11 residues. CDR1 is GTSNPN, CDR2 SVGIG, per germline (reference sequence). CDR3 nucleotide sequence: TGTGCCTGGAGAAGGACTACTGAAGCTTTCTTT. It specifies CAWRRTTEAFF.

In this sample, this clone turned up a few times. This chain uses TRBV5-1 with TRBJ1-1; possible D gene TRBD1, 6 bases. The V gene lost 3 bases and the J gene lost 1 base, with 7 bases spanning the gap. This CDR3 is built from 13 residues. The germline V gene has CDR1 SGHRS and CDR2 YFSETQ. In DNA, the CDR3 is TGCGCCAGCAGCTGGACAGCGAACACTGAAGCTTTCTTT. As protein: CASSWTANTEAFF. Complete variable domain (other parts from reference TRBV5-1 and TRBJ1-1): KAGVTQTPRYLIKTRGQQVTLSCSPISGHRSVSWYQQTPGQGLQFLFEYFSETQRNKGNFPGRFSGRQFSNSRSEMNVSTLELGDSALYLCASSWTANTEAFFGQGTRLTVV.

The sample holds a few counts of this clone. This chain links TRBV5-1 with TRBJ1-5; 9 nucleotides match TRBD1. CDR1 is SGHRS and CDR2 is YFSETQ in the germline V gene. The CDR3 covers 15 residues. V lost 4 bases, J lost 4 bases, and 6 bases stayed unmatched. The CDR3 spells CASSTTGGANQPQHF. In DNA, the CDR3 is TGCGCCAGCAGCACCACAGGGGGCGCGAATCAGCCCCAGCATTTT.

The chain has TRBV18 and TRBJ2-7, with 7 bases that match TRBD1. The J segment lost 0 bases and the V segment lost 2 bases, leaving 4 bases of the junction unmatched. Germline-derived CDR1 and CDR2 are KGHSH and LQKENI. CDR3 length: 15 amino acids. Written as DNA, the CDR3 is TGTGCCAGCTCACCAAAAAAGGGGGCCTCCTACGAGCAGTACTTC. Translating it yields CASSPKKGASYEQYF.

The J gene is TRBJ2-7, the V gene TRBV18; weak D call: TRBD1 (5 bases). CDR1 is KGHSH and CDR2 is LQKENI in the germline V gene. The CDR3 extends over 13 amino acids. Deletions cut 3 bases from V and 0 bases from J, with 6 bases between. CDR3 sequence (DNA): TGTGCCAGCTCACCGCAGGGCTCCTACGAGCAGTACTTC. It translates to CASSPQGSYEQYF.

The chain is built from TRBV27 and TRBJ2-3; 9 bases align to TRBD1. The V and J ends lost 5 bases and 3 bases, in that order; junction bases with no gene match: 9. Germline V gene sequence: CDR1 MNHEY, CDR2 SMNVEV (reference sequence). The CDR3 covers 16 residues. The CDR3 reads CASSGDREVLTDTQYF. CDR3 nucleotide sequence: TGTGCCAGCAGTGGGGACAGGGAGGTATTAACAGATACGCAGTATTTT.

The CDR3 region is CASKVSRDRGHLTEAFF. Written as DNA, the CDR3 is TGTGCCAGCAAAGTATCTCGGGACAGGGGGCATCTGACTGAAGCTTTCTTT. The chain carries TRBV2 and TRBJ1-1; 12 nucleotides match TRBD1. The CDR3 contains 17 residues. Germline-derived CDR1 and CDR2 are SNHLY and FYNNEI. J was trimmed by 5 bases and V by 7 bases; bases with no gene match: 14.

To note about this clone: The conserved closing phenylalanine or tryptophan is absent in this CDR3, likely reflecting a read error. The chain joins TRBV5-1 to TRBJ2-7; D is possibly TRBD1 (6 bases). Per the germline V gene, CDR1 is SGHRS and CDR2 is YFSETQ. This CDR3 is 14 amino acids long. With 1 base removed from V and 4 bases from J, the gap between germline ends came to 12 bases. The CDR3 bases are TGCGCCAGCAGCTTGACTACAGGGAAGTACGAGCAGTACCTC. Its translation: CASSLTTGKYEQYL.

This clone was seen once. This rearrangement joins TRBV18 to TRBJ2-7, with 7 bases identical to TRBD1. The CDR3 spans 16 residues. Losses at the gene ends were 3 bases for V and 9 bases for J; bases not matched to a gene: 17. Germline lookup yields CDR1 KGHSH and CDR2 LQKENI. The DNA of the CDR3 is TGTGCCAGCTCACCGGCCTCCGGGACAGCTTACGAAGGGCAGTACTTC. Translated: CASSPASGTAYEGQYF.

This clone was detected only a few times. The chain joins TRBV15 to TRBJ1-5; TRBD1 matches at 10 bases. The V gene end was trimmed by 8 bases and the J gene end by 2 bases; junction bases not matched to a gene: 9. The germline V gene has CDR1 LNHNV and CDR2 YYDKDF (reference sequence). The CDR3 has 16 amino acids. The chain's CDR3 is CATGTGESTGNQPQHF. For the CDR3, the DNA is TGTGCCACCGGGACAGGGGAGTCAACTGGCAATCAGCCCCAGCATTTT.

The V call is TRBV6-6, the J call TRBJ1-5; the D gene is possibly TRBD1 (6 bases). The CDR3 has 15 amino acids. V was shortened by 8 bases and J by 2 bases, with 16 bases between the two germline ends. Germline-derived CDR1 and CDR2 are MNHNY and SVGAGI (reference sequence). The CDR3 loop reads CASGLQGRGNQPQHF. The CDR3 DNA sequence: TGTGCCAGCGGGCTACAGGGTAGAGGCAATCAGCCCCAGCATTTT.

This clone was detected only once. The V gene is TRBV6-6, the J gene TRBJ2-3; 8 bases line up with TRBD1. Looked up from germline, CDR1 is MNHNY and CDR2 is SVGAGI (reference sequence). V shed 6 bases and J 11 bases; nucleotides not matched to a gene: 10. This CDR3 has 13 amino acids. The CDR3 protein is CASRLMGQAEQYF. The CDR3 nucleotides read TGTGCCAGCAGGCTCATGGGACAGGCTGAGCAGTATTTT.

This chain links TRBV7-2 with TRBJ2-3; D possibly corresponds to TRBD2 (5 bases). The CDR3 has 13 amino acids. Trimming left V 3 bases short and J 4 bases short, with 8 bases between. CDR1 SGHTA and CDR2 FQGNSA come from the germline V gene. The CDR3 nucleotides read TGTGCCAGCAGCTTGCTAGCATCAGATACGCAGTATTTT. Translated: CASSLLASDTQYF.

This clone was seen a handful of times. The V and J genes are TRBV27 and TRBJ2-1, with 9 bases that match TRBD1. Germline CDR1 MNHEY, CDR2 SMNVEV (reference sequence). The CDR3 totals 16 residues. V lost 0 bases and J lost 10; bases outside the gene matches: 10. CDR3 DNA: TGTGCCAGCAGTTTATCGTATACAGGGGGCTTGGACGAGCAGTTCTTC. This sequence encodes CASSLSYTGGLDEQFF.

This chain's CDR3 is CASSPRSQGAQGYTF. DNA for the CDR3: TGTGCCAGCAGCCCCCGAAGCCAGGGGGCGCAAGGCTACACCTTC. This chain connects TRBV9 to TRBJ1-2, with 8 bases identical to TRBD1. In germline, CDR1 is SGDLS, CDR2 YYNGEE. The junction had 13 bases not matched to a gene; V was cut back by 4 bases and J by 8 bases. CDR3 length: 15 residues.

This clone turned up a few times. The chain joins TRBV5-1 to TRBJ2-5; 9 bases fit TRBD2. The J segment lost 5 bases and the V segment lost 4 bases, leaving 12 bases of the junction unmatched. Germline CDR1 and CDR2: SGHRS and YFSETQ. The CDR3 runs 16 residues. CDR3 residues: CASSLSLAGQRETQYF. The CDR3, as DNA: TGCGCCAGCAGCCTTTCACTAGCGGGCCAAAGGGAGACCCAGTACTTC.